This TCR beta chain was captured in a study of identical twins. MiXCR, run by TCRdb on the 5' RACE reads, gives a single entry per CDR3 protein. The sample holds approximately 500,000 distinct CDR3 sequences, around 15% seen once. Study-wide results and limits: Fewer insertions characterized abundant cord blood beta clonotypes, whereas memory repertoires showed none. It was cross-sectional statistical analysis, not following the same donors, that the conclusions relied on.

The CDR3 runs to 19 residues. A word on this clonotype: Its cognate antigen is unknown. Compared with germline, one end of the junction differs, possibly owing to a read error.

Only healthy Caucasians were included as donors. In addition, the sample was reused for a study of yellow fever vaccine responses in identical twins. That study reports: Twins showed a vaccine T cell response that reportedly seemed partly convergent, partly personalized.

Material: CD4+ T cells sorted from blood. The chain recombines TRBV12-3 or TRBV12-4 with TRBJ2-6; D is unclear. The TCR originated in a woman between 18 and 30 years old in good health. The CDR3 nucleotides read TGTGCCATCAGTTTAAACAAGAGGACCTACCGATCTGGGGCCAACGTCCTGACTTTC. The encoded protein is CAISLNKRTYRSGANVLTF.